The next 9 T cell receptor beta chains were all read from a single sample in a study of CD8 T cells in Susac syndrome (dated by TCRdb to about 2019). Preparation of the library involved the immunoSEQ multiplex PCR assay. RNA was extracted using the RNeasy kit, and about 0.5 to 1 ug of the RNA was reverse transcribed with random hexamers. TCRdb handled the public reads itself, with Q25 trimming in fastp and clone calling in MiXCR, and kept productive beta chains. A single entry per CDR3 protein holds the most common genes and DNA from its merged rows. The sample contains about 200,000 distinct CDR3 sequences, roughly 90% of them found a single time. 0.087% of the sample rests with the top ten. Input material: CD4+ T cells from PBMCs. Receptors were obtained from a human donor with Susac syndrome.

This chain uses TRBV7-2 with TRBJ2-3; D gene unclear. The germline gives CDR1 SGHTA, CDR2 FQGNSA. This CDR3 is built from 14 residues. Trimming left V 2 bases short and J 0 bases short, with 6 bases between. The CDR3 spells CASSLTASTDTQYF. Written as DNA, the CDR3 is TGTGCCAGCAGCTTAACAGCTAGCACAGATACGCAGTATTTT.

J is TRBJ1-4 and V is TRBV5-1; D is possibly TRBD1 (6 bases). The germline gives CDR1 SGHRS, CDR2 YFSETQ. V lost 4 bases and J lost 5, with 9 bases in between. The CDR3 length is 13 residues. CDR3 nucleotide sequence: TGCGCCAGCAGCCGGACAGTCAATGAAAAACTGTTTTTT. Translation: CASSRTVNEKLFF.

The J gene is TRBJ1-1, the V gene TRBV5-1; 8 bases align to TRBD1. Germline V lookup: CDR1 SGHRS, CDR2 YFSETQ. Germline trimming cut 3 bases from V and 10 bases from J; bases unmatched to any gene: 5. There are 12 residues in the CDR3. The DNA of the CDR3 is TGCGCCAGCAGCTACGGACAGGGCGGAGCTTTCTTT. Amino acids: CASSYGQGGAFF.

In this sample, this clonotype turned up a few times. The rearrangement joins TRBV14 to TRBJ1-1; D remains unclear. The CDR3 is made up of 13 amino acids. Trimming took off 3 bases at V and 6 bases at J, with 11 bases between the two ends. Germline CDR1 SGHDN, CDR2 FVKESK. Here the CDR3 reads CASSHSAAPEAFF. The CDR3 DNA reads as TGTGCCAGCAGCCATAGCGCGGCCCCTGAAGCTTTCTTT.

J is TRBJ1-5 and V is TRBV3-1; D is unclear. V lost 0 bases, J lost 1 base, and 7 bases lay in between. The germline gives CDR1 LGHDT, CDR2 YNNKEL (reference sequence). The CDR3 covers 15 residues. The DNA for the CDR3 is TGTGCCAGCAGCCAAGAATATGGCAGCAATCAGCCCCAGCATTTT. Its translation: CASSQEYGSNQPQHF. The entire variable domain, with the rest obtained from reference TRBV3-1 and TRBJ1-5, is as follows: DTAVSQTPKYLVTQMGNDKSIKCEQNLGHDTMYWYKQDSKKFLKIMFSYNNKELIINETVPNRFSPKSPDKAHLNLHINSLELGDSAVYFCASSQEYGSNQPQHFGDGTRLSIL.

This chain links TRBV5-1 with TRBJ2-7, with 9 bases aligning to TRBD2. V was pared by 2 bases and J by 6 bases, with 12 bases of the junction left unmatched. This CDR3 comprises 16 residues. Germline CDR1 SGHRS, CDR2 YFSETQ. CDR3 region: CASSLSTSGLDGEQYF. The CDR3 nucleotides read TGCGCCAGCAGCTTATCGACTAGCGGCCTGGATGGCGAGCAGTACTTC.

The rearrangement joins TRBV19 to TRBJ2-3, with 13 bases lining up with TRBD2. Germline V gene sequence: CDR1 LNHDA, CDR2 SQIVND (reference sequence). This CDR3 region has 15 residues. Germline trimming cut 10 bases from V and 2 bases from J; bases unmatched to any gene: 6. The CDR3 is CATRTSGSPTDTQYF. The DNA for the CDR3 is TGTGCCACCCGGACTAGCGGGAGCCCCACAGATACGCAGTATTTT.

J is TRBJ1-2 and V is TRBV6-2 or TRBV6-3; TRBD1 agrees at 12 bases. Looked up from germline, CDR1 is MNHEY and CDR2 is SVGEGT. This CDR3 region has 15 residues. The V gene end was trimmed by 4 bases and the J gene end by 8 bases; junction bases not matched to a gene: 8. CDR3 sequence (DNA): TGTGCCAGCAGTTCTCCGGGACAGGGGGCGGAAGGCTACACCTTC. Translating gives CASSSPGQGAEGYTF.

The rearrangement uses TRBV14 and TRBJ1-1; D is unclear. The V end lost 1 base, the J end lost 0 bases, and 15 bases lay between the germline ends. Germline V gene sequence: CDR1 SGHDN, CDR2 FVKESK. The CDR3 has 17 amino acids. The CDR3 DNA reads TGTGCCAGCAGCCAAGCTTTTGGGCGAAGCATGAACACTGAAGCTTTCTTT. Residues: CASSQAFGRSMNTEAFF.